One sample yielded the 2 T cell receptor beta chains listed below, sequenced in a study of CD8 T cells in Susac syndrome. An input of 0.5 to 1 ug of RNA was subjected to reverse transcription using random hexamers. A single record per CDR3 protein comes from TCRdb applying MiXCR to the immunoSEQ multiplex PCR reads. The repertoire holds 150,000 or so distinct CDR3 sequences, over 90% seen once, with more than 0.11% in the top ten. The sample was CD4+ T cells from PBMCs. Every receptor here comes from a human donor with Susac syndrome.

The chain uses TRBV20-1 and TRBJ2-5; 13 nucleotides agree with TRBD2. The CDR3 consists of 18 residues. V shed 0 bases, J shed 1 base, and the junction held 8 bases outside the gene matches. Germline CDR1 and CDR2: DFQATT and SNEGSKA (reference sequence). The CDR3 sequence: CSARDPFTSGRGQETQYF. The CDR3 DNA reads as TGCAGTGCTAGAGATCCCTTTACTAGCGGGAGGGGCCAAGAGACCCAGTACTTC.

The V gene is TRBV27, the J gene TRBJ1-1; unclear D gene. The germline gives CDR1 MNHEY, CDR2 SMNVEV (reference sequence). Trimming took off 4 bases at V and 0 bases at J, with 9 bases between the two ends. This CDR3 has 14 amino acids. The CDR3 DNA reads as TGTGCCAGCAGTTCCCCAACTCTGAACACTGAAGCTTTCTTT. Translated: CASSSPTLNTEAFF.